This T cell receptor (beta chain) was identified in a study of T cells expressing NK-cell markers. Overall study findings and caveats: About 1.0-7.5% of CD8+ T cells in more than 5 donors belonged to dominant NKG2C+ clonotypes.

This clonotype is classed as large by frequency. Its antigen is unknown. The CDR3 is 15 residues long. Germline CDR1 MRHNA, CDR2 SNTAGT. TCR beta cDNA was generated via 5'RACE template switching incorporating UMIs. Reanalyzing the 5' RACE reads, TCRdb keeps one entry per CDR3 protein, without DNA. This listing includes several hundred distinct CDR3 sequences. The receptor comes from a woman aged 18-69 years in good health. This chain connects TRBV6-4 to TRBJ2-1; TCRdb lists TRBD2, though no DNA is available to test this call. Material: blood T cells: a sorted CD56 or NKG2C T cell subset, CD4+ or CD8+ T cells, or bulk PBMC T cells (not recorded which). CDR3: CASSLLAGHNNEQFF.